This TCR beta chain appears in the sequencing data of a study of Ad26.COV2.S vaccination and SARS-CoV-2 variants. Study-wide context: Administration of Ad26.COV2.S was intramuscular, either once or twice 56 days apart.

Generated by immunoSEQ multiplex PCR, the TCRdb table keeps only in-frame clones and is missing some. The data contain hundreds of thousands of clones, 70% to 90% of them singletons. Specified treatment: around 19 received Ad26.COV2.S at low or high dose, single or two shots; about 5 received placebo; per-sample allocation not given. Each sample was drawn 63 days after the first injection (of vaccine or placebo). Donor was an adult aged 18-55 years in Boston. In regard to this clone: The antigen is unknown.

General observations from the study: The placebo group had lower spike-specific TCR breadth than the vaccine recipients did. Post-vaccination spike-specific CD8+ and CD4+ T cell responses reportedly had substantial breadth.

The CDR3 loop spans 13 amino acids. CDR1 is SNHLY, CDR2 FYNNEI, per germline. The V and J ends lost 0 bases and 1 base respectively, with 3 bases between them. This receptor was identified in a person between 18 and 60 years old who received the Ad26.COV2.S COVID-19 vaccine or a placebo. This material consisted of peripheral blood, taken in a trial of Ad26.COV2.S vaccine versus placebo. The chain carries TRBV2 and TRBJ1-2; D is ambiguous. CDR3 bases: TGTGCCAGCAGTGAAGCACTTAACTATGGCTACACCTTC. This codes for CASSEALNYGYTF.